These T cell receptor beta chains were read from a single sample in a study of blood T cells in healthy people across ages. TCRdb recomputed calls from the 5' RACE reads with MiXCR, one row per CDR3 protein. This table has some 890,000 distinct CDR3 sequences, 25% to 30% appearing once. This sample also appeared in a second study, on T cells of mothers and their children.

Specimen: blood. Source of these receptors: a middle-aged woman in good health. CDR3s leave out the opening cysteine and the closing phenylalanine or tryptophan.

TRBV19	ATTRGDRQYQETQY
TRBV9	ASSVPPGQITDTQY
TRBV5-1	ASSLDGSGQGVIYEQY
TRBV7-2	ASSPQGTYNEQF
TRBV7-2	ASSLGDGGHYEQY
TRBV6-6	ASRVDGTDTQY
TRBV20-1	SARDQVNQPQH
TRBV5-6	ASSFQGVGYGYT
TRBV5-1	ASSLGTTAAGETQY
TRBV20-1	SARDRGRNQETQY
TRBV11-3	ASSLGVREAF
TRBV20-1	SARDREGDRAYEQY
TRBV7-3	ASSSSPANADTQY
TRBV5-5	ASIRPYEQY
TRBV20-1	SASGGGRPQH
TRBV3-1	ASSQDWRGGGSDTQY
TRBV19	ASSIGGLEAQY
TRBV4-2	ASSQEAEGSQETQF
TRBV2	ASRNNEQY
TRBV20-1	SARYNDIQY
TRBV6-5	ASSWGQPYLNEQF
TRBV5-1	ASRNRSDTQY
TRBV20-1	SARPPAGLYNEQF
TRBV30	VWSVAGGSSYEQH
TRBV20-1	SARAHRGQGYEQY
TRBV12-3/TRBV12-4	ASRNDRGYEKLF
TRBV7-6	ASSGRLAGSSYEQY
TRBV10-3	AISAPWDPSDTQY
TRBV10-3	AISQDTSYEQY
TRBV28	ASTGGADAYEQY
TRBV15	ATSSDRNTEAF
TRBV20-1	SARFSRGNLNSPLH
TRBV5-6	ASSYDTAGSDEQF
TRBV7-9	ASSSPLAGAVETQY
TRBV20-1	SARASTGALTPLH
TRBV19	ASSPRVNREQY
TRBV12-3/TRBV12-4	ASRPSPPAAQY
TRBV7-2	ASSNFRNEKLF
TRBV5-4	ASSLFARGGDYEQY
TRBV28	ASSKDVSAYEQY
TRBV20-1	SASGGRTSGDNEQF
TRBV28	ASSSLTKAGVVETQY
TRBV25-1	AIRGSGNTIY
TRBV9	ASSVEDGLPQY